The 26 T cell receptor beta chains in this list originate from one sample, sequenced in a study of control samples from healthy donors and cancer patients. This table comes from immunoSEQ multiplex PCR, and its TCRdb copy is limited to in-frame clones, with some not included. The data contain about 200,000 clones, about 91% of them seen just once; the ten biggest clones take up about 1.7%. The sample consisted of blood. These receptors all stem from a man aged 25 to 40 in good health.

This chain links TRBV6-5 with TRBJ1-6; unclear D gene. This CDR3 is 16 amino acids long. CDR1 and CDR2 (germline): MNHEY, SVGAGI. V was shortened by 3 bases and J by 10 bases, with 19 bases between the two germline ends. The CDR3 DNA reads as TGTGCCAGCAGTTATTATGGTCGTTCTTTGGTATCACCCCTCCACTTT. Its translation: CASSYYGRSLVSPLHF.

This rearrangement joins TRBV9 to TRBJ2-1; D remains unclear. The CDR3 is 14 residues long. Germline values: CDR1 SGDLS, CDR2 YYNGEE. V lost 0 bases to trimming and J lost 7 bases, with 11 bases between them. Here the CDR3 DNA reads TGTGCCAGCAGCGTAGGTCGGTCGATAAATGAGCAGTTCTTC. This gives the protein CASSVGRSINEQFF.

This chain connects TRBV19 to TRBJ1-2; 7 nucleotides match TRBD1. With 6 bases clipped from V and 8 bases from J, the junction kept 6 bases outside the gene matches. Germline values: CDR1 LNHDA, CDR2 SQIVND (reference sequence). The CDR3 has 12 residues. CDR3 in amino acids: CASSDRVGGYTF. DNA for the CDR3: TGTGCCAGTAGCGACAGGGTAGGCGGCTACACCTTC.

The chain carries TRBV5-8 and TRBJ2-5; TRBD1 aligns across 7 bases. Per germline, CDR1 SGHTS and CDR2 YDEGEE. The CDR3 is made up of 15 amino acids. Trimming cost V 1 base and J 2 bases; bases outside gene matches: 5. CDR3 in DNA: TGTGCCAGCAGCTTGAGGCAGGGGGAGCAAGAGACCCAGTACTTC. Protein product: CASSLRQGEQETQYF.

The sample holds one count of this clone. This sequence joins TRBV7-9 and TRBJ1-2; 9 bases align to TRBD1. The CDR3 is 17 residues long. V was pared by 2 bases and J by 0 bases, with 7 bases of the junction left unmatched. Germline V CDR1 and CDR2: SEHNR, FQNEAQ (reference sequence). The CDR3 coding sequence is TGTGCCAGCAGCTTATTTACAGGGGGCTCAGCTAACTATGGCTACACCTTC. As protein: CASSLFTGGSANYGYTF. Using reference TRBV7-9 and TRBJ1-2 for the parts outside the CDR3, the full variable domain is DTGVSQNPRHKITKRGQNVTFRCDPISEHNRLYWYRQTLGQGPEFLTYFQNEAQLEKSRLLSDRFSAERPKGSFSTLEIQRTEQGDSAMYLCASSLFTGGSANYGYTFGSGTRLTVV.

The chain recombines TRBV10-2 with TRBJ2-7; D is undetermined. Germline V gives CDR1 WSHSY, CDR2 SAAADI. V lost 0 bases to trimming and J lost 7 bases, with 10 bases between them. This CDR3 contains 13 residues. The chain's CDR3 is CASSESFVEEQYF. The CDR3 region has the DNA TGCGCCAGCAGTGAGTCATTTGTGGAAGAGCAGTACTTC.

In this sample, this clone turned up once. CDR3 protein: CASSLAGAFAGNTIYF. CDR3 sequence (DNA): TGCGCCAGCAGCTTGGCGGGGGCCTTCGCTGGAAACACCATATATTTT. The chain carries TRBV5-1 and TRBJ1-3; D is perhaps TRBD1 (6 bases). Germline-derived CDR1 and CDR2 are SGHRS and YFSETQ. The V and J ends lost 0 bases and 2 bases respectively, with 12 bases between them. The CDR3 length is 16 residues.

V usage is TRBV5-1 and J usage is TRBJ2-1; TRBD2 aligns across 7 bases. V was clipped by 5 bases and J by 6 bases; unmatched bases: 2. Germline-derived CDR1 and CDR2 are SGHRS and YFSETQ. The CDR3 extends over 12 amino acids. Written as DNA, the CDR3 is TGCGCCAGCAGTCGCGGGGGCAATGAGCAGTTCTTC. This translates into CASSRGGNEQFF. The full variable domain, rest sourced from reference TRBV5-1 and TRBJ2-1, is KAGVTQTPRYLIKTRGQQVTLSCSPISGHRSVSWYQQTPGQGLQFLFEYFSETQRNKGNFPGRFSGRQFSNSRSEMNVSTLELGDSALYLCASSRGGNEQFFGPGTRLTVL.

This chain connects TRBV6-6 to TRBJ2-1; 7 nucleotides line up with TRBD1. Germline CDR1 MNHNY, CDR2 SVGAGI (reference sequence). The J segment lost 12 bases and the V segment lost 7 bases, leaving 12 bases of the junction unmatched. The CDR3 loop spans 13 amino acids. CDR3 residues: CASIRDSRLGQFF. The CDR3 DNA reads TGTGCCAGCATCCGGGACAGCCGGTTAGGGCAGTTCTTC.

The rearrangement uses TRBV11-2 and TRBJ1-2, with D uncertain. The CDR3 consists of 13 residues. Germline V lookup: CDR1 SGHAT, CDR2 FQNNGV. Trimming left V 2 bases short and J 4 bases short, with 8 bases between. CDR3 loop: CASSLSGSYGYTF. CDR3 in DNA: TGTGCCAGCAGCTTATCGGGAAGCTATGGCTACACCTTC. The variable domain in full, completed from reference TRBV11-2 and TRBJ1-2, reads EAGVAQSPRYKIIEKRQSVAFWCNPISGHATLYWYQQILGQGPKLLIQFQNNGVVDDSQLPKDRFSAERLKGVDSTLKIQPAKLEDSAVYLCASSLSGSYGYTFGSGTRLTVV.

The CDR3, as DNA: TGTGCCAGCAGCTTAGAACAGGGGGCCTCCTACGAGCAGTACTTC. This codes for CASSLEQGASYEQYF. The chain has TRBV7-2 and TRBJ2-7; 9 bases fit TRBD1. This CDR3 has 15 amino acids. Germline CDR1 reads SGHTA; CDR2 reads FQGNSA. J lost 0 bases, V lost 1 base, and 1 base had no gene match.

CDR3 DNA: TGTGCCAGCGGAGGGGCCTATAGCAATCAGCCCCAGCATTTT. As protein: CASGGAYSNQPQHF. The chain links TRBV6-5 to TRBJ1-5, with a possible D match to TRBD1 (5 bases). CDR1 and CDR2 from the germline V gene are MNHEY and SVGAGI. CDR3 length: 14 amino acids. Trimming stripped 8 bases from V and 0 bases from J, with 11 bases between.

In DNA, the CDR3 is TGTGCCAGCAGCTTAGCGCGAGGGGGCTCCTACAATGAGCAGTTCTTC. The encoded protein is CASSLARGGSYNEQFF. The rearrangement links TRBV7-8 to TRBJ2-1, with D tentatively TRBD1 (6 bases). Germline V gene lookup returns CDR1 SGHVS and CDR2 FQNEAQ. V shed 0 bases and J shed 0 bases, with 9 bases lying between them. CDR3 size: 16 residues.

The chain links TRBV12-3 or TRBV12-4 to TRBJ1-1; 7 bases match TRBD1. This CDR3 comprises 13 residues. J lost 11 bases, V lost 6 bases, and 12 bases had no gene match. CDR3 residues: CASSPTGASLAFF. DNA of the CDR3: TGTGCCAGCAGCCCCACAGGGGCTTCACTTGCTTTCTTT.

This clone was recorded once. This chain uses TRBV27 with TRBJ2-7; weak D call: TRBD2 (6 bases). Germline V CDR1 and CDR2: MNHEY, SMNVEV (reference sequence). V gave up 10 bases and J gave up 4 bases, with 20 bases separating them. This CDR3 region has 14 residues. The CDR3 DNA follows: TGTGCCACCTCCCTCAGCCCGGGAGTTTACGAGCAGTACTTC. It translates to CATSLSPGVYEQYF.

J is TRBJ2-1 and V is TRBV7-6, with D perhaps TRBD2 (6 bases). The CDR3 has 16 amino acids. Germline V gene data show CDR1 as SGHVS and CDR2 as FNYEAQ. The V gene lost 5 bases and the J gene lost 7 bases, with 21 bases spanning the gap. CDR3 residues: CASSPTAGRAGNEQFF. CDR3 nucleotide sequence: TGTGCCAGCAGCCCTACGGCGGGCAGGGCGGGGAATGAGCAGTTCTTC.

This chain connects TRBV27 to TRBJ2-7, with D perhaps matching TRBD1 (6 bases). This CDR3 comprises 16 residues. V lost 1 base and J 1 base, leaving 14 bases between the germline ends. Germline V lookup: CDR1 MNHEY, CDR2 SMNVEV (reference sequence). The CDR3 DNA reads TGTGCCAGCAGTTTATTTACAGGGTTCGGGTCCTACGAGCAGTACTTC. As protein: CASSLFTGFGSYEQYF.

The chain employs TRBV9 and TRBJ2-7, with TRBD1 matching 8 bases. Germline CDR1 and CDR2: SGDLS and YYNGEE. V shed 3 bases, J shed 0 bases, and the junction held 8 bases outside the gene matches. The CDR3 totals 16 residues. Here the CDR3 reads CASSAHRQGPSYEQYF. CDR3 DNA: TGTGCCAGCAGCGCCCATCGACAGGGGCCCTCCTACGAGCAGTACTTC. The whole variable domain, filled in from reference TRBV9 and TRBJ2-7, reads DSGVTQTPKHLITATGQRVTLRCSPRSGDLSVYWYQQSLDQGLQFLIQYYNGEERAKGNILERFSAQQFPDLHSELNLSSLELGDSALYFCASSAHRQGPSYEQYFGPGTRLTVT.

This clone has only one observation. The chain is built from TRBV18 and TRBJ1-3; no reliable D call. This CDR3 contains 14 residues. V was clipped by 9 bases and J by 0 bases, with 12 bases between them. Germline V gene sequence: CDR1 KGHSH, CDR2 LQKENI. In DNA, the CDR3 is TGTGCCAGTACACAGATCAACTCTGGAAACACCATATATTTT. This codes for CASTQINSGNTIYF.

The chain links TRBV5-1 to TRBJ1-1; a weak D match, TRBD1 (5 bases). CDR3 length equals 11 residues. Germline loops: CDR1 SGHRS, CDR2 YFSETQ. Trimming took 5 bases from V and 7 from J, leaving 9 bases between them. The CDR3 DNA is TGCGCCAGCAGTGTGGGGGGTGAAGCTTTCTTT. It yields the protein CASSVGGEAFF. Filled out from reference TRBV5-1 and TRBJ1-1, the complete variable domain reads KAGVTQTPRYLIKTRGQQVTLSCSPISGHRSVSWYQQTPGQGLQFLFEYFSETQRNKGNFPGRFSGRQFSNSRSEMNVSTLELGDSALYLCASSVGGEAFFGQGTRLTVV.

This rearrangement joins TRBV30 to TRBJ2-7; D is perhaps TRBD1 (6 bases). V lost 3 bases and J lost 6, with 12 bases in between. Germline V CDR1 and CDR2: GTSNPN, SVGIG (reference sequence). The CDR3 is 12 amino acids. CDR3 in amino acids: CAWSQQGSEQYF. CDR3 nucleotide sequence: TGTGCCTGGAGCCAGCAGGGGAGCGAGCAGTACTTC.

This clone is a singleton in its sample. The V gene is TRBV29-1, the J gene TRBJ2-4, with D unresolved. CDR3 length equals 15 residues. V was pared by 0 bases and J by 0 bases, with 9 bases between. The germline V gene has CDR1 SQVTM and CDR2 ANQGSEA. The CDR3 coding sequence is TGCAGCGTTGAAGATCGGTTTTCAGCCAAAAACATTCAGTACTTC. Its translation: CSVEDRFSAKNIQYF.

The rearrangement joins TRBV2 to TRBJ1-6; D gene ambiguous. V dropped 1 base and J dropped 7 bases, with 5 bases sitting between them. CDR3 length equals 13 residues. Germline CDR1 and CDR2: SNHLY and FYNNEI. The DNA of the CDR3 is TGTGCCAGCAGTGAAGGCAGAAATTCACCCCTCCACTTT. Protein: CASSEGRNSPLHF.

The V and J genes are TRBV19 and TRBJ1-2; tentatively, D is TRBD1 (5 bases). The CDR3 is 15 residues long. The V end was cut by 2 bases, the J end by 6 bases, with 16 bases between. The germline CDR1 and CDR2 sequences are LNHDA and SQIVND (reference sequence). CDR3 in DNA: TGTGCCAGTAGTATACCGCAGGGAACTTCGGATGGCTACACCTTC. It is translated as CASSIPQGTSDGYTF.

This clone was picked up one time. V usage is TRBV2 and J usage is TRBJ1-1, with TRBD1 as a possible D gene (5 bases). Looked up from germline, CDR1 is SNHLY and CDR2 is FYNNEI. V dropped 3 bases and J dropped 5 bases, with 16 bases sitting between them. The CDR3 is made up of 15 amino acids. CDR3 residues: CASSEVRAGATEAFF. The CDR3 DNA sequence: TGTGCCAGCAGTGAGGTCAGGGCTGGGGCAACTGAAGCTTTCTTT.

The V and J genes are TRBV9 and TRBJ1-2; D gene uncertain. CDR1 and CDR2 from the germline V gene are SGDLS and YYNGEE. V was cut by 0 bases and J by 8 bases, with 8 bases left in between. The CDR3 sequence is 12 residues long. CDR3 in amino acids: CASSVASSGYTF. CDR3 bases: TGTGCCAGCAGCGTAGCCTCGAGCGGCTACACCTTC.